Listed here are 27 T cell receptor beta chains from one sample, sequenced in a study of blood T cells in healthy people across ages. A second roughly 7 to 12 cycle PCR used barcoded and J-beta primers. TCRdb used MiXCR to reprocess the 5' RACE reads, holding one entry per CDR3 protein. The sample has more than 700,000 distinct CDR3 sequences; 53% are singletons. The sequenced material came from blood. The receptors here all came from a man older than 75 in good health.

This clonotype was recorded many times. V is TRBV29-1 and J is TRBJ2-3, with D possibly matching TRBD2 (6 bases). The CDR3 is 13 amino acids. Trimming pared 4 bases from V and 5 bases from J, leaving 13 bases between. Germline loops: CDR1 SQVTM, CDR2 ANQGSEA. CDR3 nucleotides: TGCAGCGTTGTGCCGGGAGTCGGAGATACGCAGTATTTT. This gives the protein CSVVPGVGDTQYF.

The chain couples TRBV5-1 to TRBJ1-2; 9 nucleotides align to TRBD1. V lost 4 bases and J lost 6; bases outside the gene matches: 10. This CDR3 region has 15 residues. Germline assignment: CDR1 SGHRS and CDR2 YFSETQ. The DNA of the CDR3 is TGCGCCAGCAGCCAGGGGACAGGGACCCCGGATGGCTACACCTTC. Protein product: CASSQGTGTPDGYTF.

This clonotype has more than one count but fewer than ten. The V call is TRBV20-1, the J call TRBJ2-7; D possibly corresponds to TRBD2 (6 bases). The CDR3 consists of 14 residues. Germline V gene data show CDR1 as DFQATT and CDR2 as SNEGSKA (reference sequence). The V gene lost 4 bases and the J gene lost 0 bases, with 13 bases spanning the gap. The CDR3 sequence: CSAKLAGSSYEQYF. CDR3 bases: TGCAGTGCTAAGCTGGCGGGAAGCTCCTACGAGCAGTACTTC.

There are a few counts of this clonotype. The chain carries TRBV3-1 and TRBJ2-3; 13 bases line up with TRBD2. Trimming took 4 bases from V and 6 from J; bases not matched to a gene: 7. CDR3 length: 16 residues. Germline V gene sequence: CDR1 LGHDT, CDR2 YNNKEL (reference sequence). The CDR3 region is CASSPRLAGGPDTQYF. The CDR3 nucleotides are TGTGCCAGCAGCCCCCGACTAGCGGGAGGTCCGGATACGCAGTATTTT.

The CDR3 nucleotides read TGCAGTGCTAGGCAACCTCGGACTAGCGGATACAATGAGCAGTTCTTC. Protein sequence: CSARQPRTSGYNEQFF. J is TRBJ2-1 and V is TRBV20-1, with 10 bases identical to TRBD2. Looked up from germline, CDR1 is DFQATT and CDR2 is SNEGSKA (reference sequence). This CDR3 comprises 16 residues. Trimming took 3 bases from V and 4 from J; bases not matched to a gene: 9.

V is TRBV15 and J is TRBJ2-7, with unresolved D. The germline V and J ends were trimmed by 1 base and 7 bases, with 20 bases remaining between them. Looked up from germline, CDR1 is LNHNV and CDR2 is YYDKDF (reference sequence). The CDR3 loop spans 16 amino acids. The CDR3 protein is CATSRGDRVPPGEQYF. Written as DNA, the CDR3 is TGTGCCACCAGCAGAGGGGATAGGGTTCCGCCTGGGGAGCAGTACTTC.

The CDR3 sequence: CASSQSKVPGEQYF. The CDR3 DNA follows: TGTGCCAGCTCACAAAGCAAGGTTCCGGGGGAGCAGTACTTC. V is TRBV18 and J is TRBJ2-5, with a possible D match to TRBD2 (6 bases). V dropped 4 bases and J dropped 11 bases, with 20 bases sitting between them. Looked up from germline, CDR1 is KGHSH and CDR2 is LQKENI. CDR3 length: 14 residues.

The sample holds many counts of this clonotype. The genes are TRBV29-1 and TRBJ2-3, with a possible D match to TRBD2 (6 bases). There are 14 residues in the CDR3. Per the germline V gene, CDR1 is SQVTM and CDR2 is ANQGSEA. Trimming left V 3 bases short and J 6 bases short, with 16 bases between. CDR3 nucleotide sequence: TGCAGCGTTGACGGGCTAGCGCCGGCGGATACGCAGTATTTT. This encodes CSVDGLAPADTQYF.

This clonotype was detected many times. The chain combines TRBV12-3 or TRBV12-4 with TRBJ2-1; TRBD2 aligns across 14 bases. This CDR3 is built from 16 residues. Unmatched junction bases numbered 10, after V lost 4 bases and J lost 11 bases. This chain's CDR3 is CASSSRQGTSGSKQFF. CDR3 nucleotide sequence: TGTGCCAGCAGTTCTAGACAGGGGACTAGCGGGAGTAAGCAGTTCTTC.

This chain uses TRBV2 with TRBJ2-3; unclear D gene. CDR3 length: 10 residues. Trimming took 2 bases from V and 14 from J, leaving 8 bases between them. CDR1 is SNHLY and CDR2 is FYNNEI in the germline V gene. The CDR3 sequence: CASSESNAYF. The CDR3 DNA sequence: TGTGCCAGCAGTGAAAGTAACGCGTATTTT.

There are a few counts of this clonotype. V and J are TRBV29-1 and TRBJ1-2; perhaps TRBD1 as D (6 bases). Per the germline V gene, CDR1 is SQVTM and CDR2 is ANQGSEA. V lost 7 bases and J 5 bases, leaving 11 bases between the germline ends. This CDR3 has 11 amino acids. The CDR3 DNA is TGCAGCGGTCGGACAGAGTATGGCTACACCTTC. Encoded protein: CSGRTEYGYTF.

J is TRBJ2-2 and V is TRBV10-3; 7 bases agree with TRBD2. The CDR3 has 14 amino acids. The germline gives CDR1 ENHRY, CDR2 SYGVKD. J gave up 2 bases and V 7 bases, and 4 bases lay outside the gene matches. Written as DNA, the CDR3 is TGTGCCATCACTCCGGGACTAAACACCGGGGAGCTGTTTTTT. It codes for CAITPGLNTGELFF.

The chain couples TRBV4-1 to TRBJ1-2; tentative D call: TRBD1 (6 bases). V was pared by 8 bases and J by 4 bases, with 20 bases between. The CDR3 is 15 residues long. The germline V gene encodes CDR1 MGHRA and CDR2 YSYEKL. The CDR3 sequence: CASGRLPGVSYGYTF. For the CDR3, the DNA is TGCGCCAGCGGCCGACTACCAGGGGTTTCCTATGGCTACACCTTC.

The CDR3 coding sequence is TGTGCCAGCAGCCTCAAGGACAGGGGATACATTCAGTACTTC. Protein: CASSLKDRGYIQYF. The gene calls are TRBV3-1 and TRBJ2-4; 9 nucleotides match TRBD1. V lost 4 bases and J lost 8; bases outside the gene matches: 6. The CDR3 covers 14 residues. Germline lookup yields CDR1 LGHDT and CDR2 YNNKEL (reference sequence).

The chain carries TRBV7-3 and TRBJ2-3; 8 bases agree with TRBD2. Per germline, CDR1 SGHTA and CDR2 FQGTGA. The CDR3 covers 16 residues. Trimming cost V 8 bases and J 5 bases; bases outside gene matches: 15. CDR3 coding DNA: TGTGCCAGCTCTCGGGTCGGGAGGGCCTTCGGAGATACGCAGTATTTT. This gives the protein CASSRVGRAFGDTQYF.

The V and J genes are TRBV27 and TRBJ1-2; a possible D gene is TRBD1 (6 bases). The V end lost 7 bases, the J end lost 8 bases, and 17 bases lay between the germline ends. Germline CDR1 is MNHEY and CDR2 is SMNVEV (reference sequence). The CDR3 consists of 13 residues. The CDR3 DNA reads TGTGCCAGCACACAGGGTTCTCCGGGAGGCTACACCTTC. Protein: CASTQGSPGGYTF.

This clonotype was seen only a few times. This chain's CDR3 is CSVASGDSEQYF. DNA of the CDR3: TGCAGCGTGGCGTCGGGGGATAGCGAGCAGTACTTC. The chain is built from TRBV29-1 and TRBJ2-7, with D possibly matching TRBD2 (6 bases). The CDR3 sequence is 12 residues long. CDR1 is SQVTM and CDR2 is ANQGSEA in the germline V gene. V lost 6 bases and J lost 6, with 15 bases in between.

V is TRBV15 and J is TRBJ2-4; 8 nucleotides line up with TRBD1. Matching the DNA end better, TRBJ2-7 makes the J call doubtful. This CDR3 has 14 amino acids. The V gene's germline CDR1 is LNHNV and CDR2 YYDKDF (reference sequence). The CDR3 region has the DNA TGTGCCACCAGCAGGGACAGGGTTCCCTACGAGCAGTACTTC. Translating it yields CATSRDRVPYEQYF.

This clonotype has more than one count but fewer than ten. CDR3 protein: CASSYSDLEEYEQYF. The CDR3 DNA reads TGTGCCAGCAGTTACTCGGACCTCGAGGAATACGAGCAGTACTTC. This chain uses TRBV6-5 with TRBJ2-7; no definite D call. Germline V gene data show CDR1 as MNHEY and CDR2 as SVGAGI. This CDR3 region has 15 residues. The V end was cut by 0 bases, the J end by 4 bases, with 13 bases between.

The genes are TRBV20-1 and TRBJ2-4; no clear D. The assigned J gene may be wrong: the sequence end matches TRBJ2-7 better. The CDR3 runs to 12 residues. Germline V gives CDR1 DFQATT, CDR2 SNEGSKA (reference sequence). In DNA form, the CDR3 reads TGCAGTGCGACCGACGGCCGACTCGAGCAGTACTTC. Amino acids: CSATDGRLEQYF.

This clonotype has a handful of counts. V is TRBV11-2 and J is TRBJ2-3; D call uncertain. Trimming took off 3 bases at V and 14 bases at J, with 27 bases between the two ends. The CDR3 sequence is 16 residues long. Germline V CDR1 and CDR2: SGHAT, FQNNGV. CDR3 nucleotides: TGTGCCAGCAGCTTGACGGCAGTAAACGGGCACAGATACGCGTATTTT. Translated, it gives CASSLTAVNGHRYAYF.

The chain joins TRBV10-3 to TRBJ2-5, with D hard to call. Germline V gene data show CDR1 as ENHRY and CDR2 as SYGVKD. The CDR3 totals 14 residues. Deletions cut 1 base from V and 2 bases from J, with 8 bases between. CDR3 region: CAISEWGQQETQYF. CDR3 in DNA: TGTGCCATCAGTGAGTGGGGTCAGCAAGAGACCCAGTACTTC.

This clonotype appeared a few times. The chain has TRBV20-1 and TRBJ2-1, with 10 bases fitting TRBD2. Germline V gene data show CDR1 as DFQATT and CDR2 as SNEGSKA (reference sequence). The V segment lost 0 bases and the J segment 12 bases; nucleotides outside the gene matches: 11. The length of the CDR3 is 15 residues. CDR3 nucleotide sequence: TGCAGTGCTAGAGATTTAGCGGGGGGACCCGGGGGGCAGTTCTTC. The encoded protein is CSARDLAGGPGGQFF.

The chain couples TRBV29-1 to TRBJ2-3; D not resolved. The CDR3 spans 11 residues. Germline V CDR1 and CDR2: SQVTM, ANQGSEA. This chain's CDR3 is CGFLMADTQYF. The CDR3 bases are TGCGGCTTCCTGATGGCAGATACGCAGTATTTT.

The chain has TRBV5-1 and TRBJ1-1, with D perhaps TRBD1 (5 bases). From germline, CDR1 is SGHRS and CDR2 YFSETQ. Trimming took 0 bases from V and 4 from J, leaving 13 bases between them. The CDR3 spans 15 residues. CDR3 amino acids: CASSLGSREGTEAFF. The DNA of the CDR3 is TGCGCCAGCAGCTTGGGAAGCAGGGAGGGCACTGAAGCTTTCTTT.

The chain recombines TRBV4-2 with TRBJ2-5; TRBD2 aligns across 10 bases. Losses at the gene ends were 4 bases for V and 11 bases for J; bases not matched to a gene: 10. Germline V gene sequence: CDR1 LGHNA, CDR2 YNFKEQ. The CDR3 has 14 residues. The CDR3 reads CASSRTSGLNEQYF. The CDR3 coding sequence is TGTGCCAGCAGCCGGACTAGCGGTCTCAATGAGCAGTACTTC.

This clonotype was detected ten times or more. The gene calls are TRBV20-1 and TRBJ2-5; D gene unclear. Trimming removed 0 bases at V and 1 base at J, with 6 bases between. Germline V gene sequence: CDR1 DFQATT, CDR2 SNEGSKA (reference sequence). This CDR3 comprises 13 residues. The DNA for the CDR3 is TGCAGTGCTAGAGAGGGTTTCCAAGAGACCCAGTACTTC. It yields the protein CSAREGFQETQYF.